This is a list of T cell receptor beta chains from one sample in a study of blood T cell repertoires in COVID-19. The data were produced by immunoSEQ multiplex PCR, yet TCRdb's version contains in-frame clones alone and is incomplete. The sample lists some 230,000 clones; 80% to 90% were seen once. Sequencing input: peripheral blood. The receptors derive from a man in his forties or fifties who had recovered from COVID-19. Each CDR3 is given with its conserved first and last residue. The D gene is left open where the match is weak. Clone size, where shown, is once, few, many, or a class for clones that have expanded.

J,size,V,D,DNA,CDR3
TRBJ2-7,.,TRBV4-2,TRBD2,TGTGCCAGCAGCCAAGCGCTAGCGGGAGTATACGAGCAGTACTTC,CASSQALAGVYEQYF
TRBJ2-6,once,TRBV7-9,.,TGTGCCAGCAGCTTACCTTTACAGGGAACCTCTGGGGCCAACGTCCTGACTTTC,CASSLPLQGTSGANVLTF
TRBJ2-7,.,TRBV29-1,.,TGCAGCGTGGGGGCTAACGAGCAGTACTTC,CSVGANEQYF
TRBJ1-5,.,TRBV6-6,.,TGTGCCAGCAGTACGGGGGGGACATTGAATCAGCCCCAGCATTTT,CASSTGGTLNQPQHF
TRBJ1-2,.,TRBV21-1,.,TGTGCCAGCAGACCAAGGGAGACAGGGCGTGGAAGGATATATGGCTACACCTTC,CASRPRETGRGRIYGYTF
TRBJ2-2,.,TRBV28,TRBD1,TGTGCCAGCAGTTCGGCCGGGACAGTGAACACCGGGGAGCTGTTTTTT,CASSSAGTVNTGELFF
TRBJ1-1,once,TRBV30,.,TGTGCCTGGAGTCAGACTTCAGCGGGAAACACTGAAGCTTTCTTT,CAWSQTSAGNTEAFF
TRBJ2-7,.,TRBV5-1,TRBD2,TGCGCCAGCAGCTTGGGGAACGGGGTTAGCGGGAGTAAACAGTACTTC,CASSLGNGVSGSKQYF
TRBJ2-7,few,TRBV2,TRBD1,TGTGCCAGCAGTATTGACAGGGGGTACTACGAGCAGTACTTC,CASSIDRGYYEQYF
TRBJ2-3,.,TRBV19,.,TGTGCCAGTAGTATTGGCACGCTAGCAGATACGCAGTATTTT,CASSIGTLADTQYF
TRBJ2-3,.,TRBV11-3,TRBD2,TGTGCCAGCAGCCCCGGTGACGGGAGGGACACAGATACGCAGTATTTT,CASSPGDGRDTDTQYF
TRBJ2-7,.,TRBV2,TRBD2,TGTGCCAGCACCCCGACTAGCGGCCATGGCGAGCAGTACTTC,CASTPTSGHGEQYF
TRBJ2-1,.,TRBV6-5,.,TGTGCCAGCACCCGAGCGGAGCGCGGGAATGAGCAGTTCTTC,CASTRAERGNEQFF
TRBJ1-2,.,TRBV27,.,TGTGCCAGCAGTTTAGTTGCGACGGCAGGCAACTATGGCTACACCTTC,CASSLVATAGNYGYTF
TRBJ2-1,.,TRBV3-1/TRBV3-2,TRBD2,TGTGCCAGCAGCCAAGACTGGACTAGCGGTTTCAATGAGCAGTTCTTC,CASSQDWTSGFNEQFF
TRBJ1-4,few,TRBV28,.,TGTGCCAGCAGTTTAAACAGGGTTGGTGAAAAACTGTTTTTT,CASSLNRVGEKLFF
TRBJ2-1,.,TRBV7-9,TRBD1,TGTGCCAGCAGCCCGGGACAGGGGGAGAATGAGCAGTTCTTC,CASSPGQGENEQFF
TRBJ1-2,.,TRBV28,TRBD1,TGTGCCAGCAGTTCCCCCCGGGACAGGGGCCGATACTATGGCTACACCTTC,CASSSPRDRGRYYGYTF
TRBJ1-1,.,TRBV25-1,TRBD1,TGTGCCAGCAGTGTGACAGGGGAGAACACTGAAGCTTTCTTT,CASSVTGENTEAFF
TRBJ1-6,.,TRBV7-2,TRBD1,TGTGCCAGCAGAAGCAGGGGGAGCTCCTATAATTCACCCCTCCACTTT,CASRSRGSSYNSPLHF